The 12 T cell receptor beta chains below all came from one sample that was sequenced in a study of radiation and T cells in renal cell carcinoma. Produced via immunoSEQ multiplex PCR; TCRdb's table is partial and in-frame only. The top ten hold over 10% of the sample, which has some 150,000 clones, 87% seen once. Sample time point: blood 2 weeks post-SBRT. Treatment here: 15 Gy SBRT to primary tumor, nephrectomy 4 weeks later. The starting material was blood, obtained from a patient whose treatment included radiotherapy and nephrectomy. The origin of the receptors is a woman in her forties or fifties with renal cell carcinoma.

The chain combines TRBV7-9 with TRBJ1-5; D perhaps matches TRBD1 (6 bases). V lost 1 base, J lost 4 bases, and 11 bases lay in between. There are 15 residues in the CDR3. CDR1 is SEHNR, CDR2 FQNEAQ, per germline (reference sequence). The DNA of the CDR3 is TGTGCCAGCAGCTTAGGACCCCAGGGGAATCAGCCCCAGCATTTT. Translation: CASSLGPQGNQPQHF.

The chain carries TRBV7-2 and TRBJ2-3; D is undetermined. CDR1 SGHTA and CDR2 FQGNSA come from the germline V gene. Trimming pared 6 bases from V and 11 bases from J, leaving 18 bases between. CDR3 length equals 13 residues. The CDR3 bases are TGTGCCAGCAGAGCTGTCCCGAGGCTAGGGCAGTATTTT. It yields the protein CASRAVPRLGQYF.

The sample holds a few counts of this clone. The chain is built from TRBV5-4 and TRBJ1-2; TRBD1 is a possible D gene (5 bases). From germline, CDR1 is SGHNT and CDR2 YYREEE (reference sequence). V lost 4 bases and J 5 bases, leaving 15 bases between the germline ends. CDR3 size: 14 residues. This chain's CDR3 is CASSPGTSLYGYTF. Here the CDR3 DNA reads TGTGCCAGCAGCCCAGGGACTAGCCTATATGGCTACACCTTC.

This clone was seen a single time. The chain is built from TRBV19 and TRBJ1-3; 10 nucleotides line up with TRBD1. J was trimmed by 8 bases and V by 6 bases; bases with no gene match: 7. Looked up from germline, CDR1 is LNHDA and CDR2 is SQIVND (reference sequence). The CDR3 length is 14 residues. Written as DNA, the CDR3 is TGTGCCAGTAGCCGACGGGACAGGGGAGACACCATATATTTT. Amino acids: CASSRRDRGDTIYF. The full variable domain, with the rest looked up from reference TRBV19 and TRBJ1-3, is DGGITQSPKYLFRKEGQNVTLSCEQNLNHDAMYWYRQDPGQGLRLIYYSQIVNDFQKGDIAEGYSVSREKKESFPLTVTSAQKNPTAFYLCASSRRDRGDTIYFGEGSWLTVV.

The CDR3 bases are TGTGCCAGCAGCTCACCGGGCGTAGCCAAAAACATTCAGTACTTC. This translates into CASSSPGVAKNIQYF. The gene calls are TRBV7-3 and TRBJ2-4; no firm D call. CDR3 length: 15 residues. Trimming shortened V by 4 bases and J by 0 bases, and 10 bases separated the two germline ends. The germline CDR1 and CDR2 sequences are SGHTA and FQGTGA. Together with reference TRBV7-3 and TRBJ2-4, the CDR3 gives the full variable domain: GAGVSQTPSNKVTEKGKYVELRCDPISGHTALYWYRQSLGQGPEFLIYFQGTGAADDSGLPNDRFFAVRPEGSVSTLKIQRTERGDSAVYLCASSSPGVAKNIQYFGAGTRLSVL.

This CDR3 is CASSQGVAGGTDTQYF. CDR3 bases: TGCGCCAGCAGCCAAGGAGTGGCGGGGGGCACAGATACGCAGTATTTT. The chain links TRBV4-3 to TRBJ2-3, with 7 bases that match TRBD2. This CDR3 contains 16 residues. J lost 1 base, V lost 1 base, and 5 bases had no gene match. Germline assignment: CDR1 LGHNA and CDR2 YSLEER.

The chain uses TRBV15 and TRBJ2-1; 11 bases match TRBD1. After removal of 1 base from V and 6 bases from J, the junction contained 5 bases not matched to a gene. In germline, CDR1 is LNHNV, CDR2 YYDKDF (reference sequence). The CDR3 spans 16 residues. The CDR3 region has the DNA TGTGCCACCAGCAGAGTACGGACAGGGGGCCTCAATGAGCAGTTCTTC. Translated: CATSRVRTGGLNEQFF.

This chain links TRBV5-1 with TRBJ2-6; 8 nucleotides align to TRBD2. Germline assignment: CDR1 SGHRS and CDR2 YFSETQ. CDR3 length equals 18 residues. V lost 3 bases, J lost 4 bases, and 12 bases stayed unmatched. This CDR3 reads CASSYRAGGSSGANVLTF. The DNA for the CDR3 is TGCGCCAGCAGCTACCGTGCGGGGGGCTCCTCCGGGGCCAACGTCCTGACTTTC.

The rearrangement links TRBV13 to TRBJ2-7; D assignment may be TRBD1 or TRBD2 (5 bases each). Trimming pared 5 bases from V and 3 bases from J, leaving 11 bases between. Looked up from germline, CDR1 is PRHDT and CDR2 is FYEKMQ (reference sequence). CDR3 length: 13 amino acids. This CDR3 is CASSQTGGYEQYF. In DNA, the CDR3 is TGTGCCAGCAGCCAAACAGGAGGCTACGAGCAGTACTTC.

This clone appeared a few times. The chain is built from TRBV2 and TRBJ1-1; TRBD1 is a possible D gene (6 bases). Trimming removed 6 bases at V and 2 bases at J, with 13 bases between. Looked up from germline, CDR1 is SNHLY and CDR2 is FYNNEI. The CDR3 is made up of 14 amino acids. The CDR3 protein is CASRTTGLNTEAFF. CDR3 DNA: TGTGCCAGCAGGACCACAGGGCTCAACACTGAAGCTTTCTTT.

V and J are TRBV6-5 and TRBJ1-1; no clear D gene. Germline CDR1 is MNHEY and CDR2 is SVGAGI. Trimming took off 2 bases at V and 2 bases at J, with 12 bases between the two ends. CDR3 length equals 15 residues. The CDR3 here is CASSYAGRTNTEAFF. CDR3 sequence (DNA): TGTGCCAGCAGTTACGCCGGCAGGACCAACACTGAAGCTTTCTTT.

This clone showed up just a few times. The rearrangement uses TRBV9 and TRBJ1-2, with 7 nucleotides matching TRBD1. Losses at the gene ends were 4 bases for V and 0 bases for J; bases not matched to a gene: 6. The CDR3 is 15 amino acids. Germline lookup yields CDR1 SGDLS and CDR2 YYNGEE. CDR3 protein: CASSPPTGPNYGYTF. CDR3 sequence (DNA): TGTGCCAGCAGCCCCCCGACAGGGCCTAACTATGGCTACACCTTC.